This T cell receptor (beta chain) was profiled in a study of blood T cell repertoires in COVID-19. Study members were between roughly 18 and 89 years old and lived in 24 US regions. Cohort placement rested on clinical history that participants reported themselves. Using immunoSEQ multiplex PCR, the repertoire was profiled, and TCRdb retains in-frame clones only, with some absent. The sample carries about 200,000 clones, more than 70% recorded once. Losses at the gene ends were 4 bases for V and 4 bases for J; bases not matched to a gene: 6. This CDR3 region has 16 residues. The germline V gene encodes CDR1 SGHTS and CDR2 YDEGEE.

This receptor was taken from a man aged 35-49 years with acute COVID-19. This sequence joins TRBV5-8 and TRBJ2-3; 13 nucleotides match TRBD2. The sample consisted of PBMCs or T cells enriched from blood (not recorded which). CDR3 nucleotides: TGTGCCAGCAGCCCCGGGACTAGCGGGGAGGCAGATACGCAGTATTTT. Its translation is CASSPGTSGEADTQYF.